One sample yielded the 20 T cell receptor beta chains listed below, sequenced in a study of early T cells in non-severe SARS-CoV-2 infection (dated by TCRdb to the early 2020s). Libraries came from 5' RACE. For sequencing, a NextSeq 500 was employed. The public reads were reprocessed in TCRdb via fastp at Q25 and MiXCR, keeping in-frame beta chains. Every distinct CDR3 protein forms one entry, paired with its most common genes and DNA. This sample holds about 30,000 distinct CDR3 sequences; about 5.7% were observed only once. The top ten clonotypes cover around 5.4% of the sample. The sequenced sample consisted of whole blood. The receptors derive from an adult who was a healthcare worker with PCR-confirmed SARS-CoV-2 infection or an uninfected control (not recorded which).

This clonotype was seen repeatedly, ten times or more. The chain carries TRBV7-2 and TRBJ2-3; D may be TRBD1 (6 bases). V was clipped by 0 bases and J by 5 bases, with 9 bases between them. Germline-derived CDR1 and CDR2 are SGHTA and FQGNSA. The CDR3 extends over 14 amino acids. CDR3: CASSLAGAEDTQYF. The CDR3 DNA sequence: TGTGCCAGCAGCTTAGCGGGGGCTGAAGATACGCAGTATTTT.

The chain is built from TRBV4-2 and TRBJ2-1, with D possibly TRBD1 on 6 matching bases. The germline V gene encodes CDR1 LGHNA and CDR2 YNFKEQ. V dropped 4 bases and J dropped 9 bases, with 7 bases sitting between them. CDR3 length equals 11 residues. The CDR3 reads CASSRQVEQFF. The CDR3 DNA sequence: TGTGCCAGCAGCCGACAGGTTGAGCAGTTCTTC.

This clonotype appeared many times. One end of the junction varies from germline; a read error may be responsible. CDR3 in amino acids: CASSEFRGRDAEAFF. The CDR3 DNA is TGTGCCAGCAGTGAATTCCGGGGGCGAGATGCCGAAGCTTTTTTT. The chain joins TRBV6-1 to TRBJ1-1; the D gene is possibly TRBD1 (6 bases). The length of the CDR3 is 15 residues. CDR1 and CDR2 from the germline V gene are MNHNS and SASEGT.

The table lists this clonotype with a few counts. This rearrangement joins TRBV12-3 or TRBV12-4 to TRBJ1-1, with 12 bases fitting TRBD1. The CDR3 is 14 amino acids. The trim removed 6 bases at V and 5 bases at J, leaving 4 bases unmatched. CDR3 coding DNA: TGTGCCAGCAGGGGGACAGGGGGCTGGACTGAAGCTTTCTTT. It encodes CASRGTGGWTEAFF.

In this sample, this clonotype turned up many times. Here the CDR3 reads CATSEQGGSRPQHF. The CDR3 DNA sequence: TGTGCCACCTCCGAACAGGGTGGCAGTCGGCCCCAGCATTTT. V is TRBV10-3 and J is TRBJ1-5, with TRBD1 as a possible D gene (6 bases). In germline, CDR1 is ENHRY, CDR2 SYGVKD. The ends were cut back, 10 bases at V and 9 bases at J, with 22 bases in the middle. This CDR3 contains 14 residues.

This clonotype showed up just a few times. The J gene is TRBJ2-7, the V gene TRBV6-1, with 7 nucleotides matching TRBD1. The CDR3 has 13 residues. The germline V gene encodes CDR1 MNHNS and CDR2 SASEGT. The J segment lost 2 bases and the V segment lost 6 bases, leaving 4 bases of the junction unmatched. The CDR3 here is CASRIQGAYEQYF. CDR3 coding DNA: TGTGCCAGCAGGATCCAGGGGGCCTACGAGCAGTACTTC.

This clonotype was seen only a few times. The V gene is TRBV28, the J gene TRBJ2-3; D is possibly TRBD2 (6 bases). CDR1 MDHEN and CDR2 SYDVKM come from the germline V gene. The CDR3 runs 17 residues. V gave up 3 bases and J gave up 6 bases, with 22 bases separating them. The CDR3 reads CASSFRRGRPSPDTQYF. In nucleotides, the CDR3 is TGTGCCAGCAGTTTCCGGCGTGGGAGGCCTAGCCCGGATACGCAGTATTTT.

There are many counts of this clonotype. The genes are TRBV4-1 and TRBJ2-3; D gene uncertain. V was pared by 2 bases and J by 4 bases, with 10 bases between. Germline V gene sequence: CDR1 MGHRA, CDR2 YSYEKL. CDR3 size: 14 residues. In nucleotides, the CDR3 is TGCGCCAGCAGCCAATTTGGAGTGGCAGATACGCAGTATTTT. Protein sequence: CASSQFGVADTQYF.

This clonotype has a count of ten or more. CDR3 in DNA: TGTGCCAGCAGCCGGACAGGGCAGGGGGCTGAAGCTTTCTTT. Protein: CASSRTGQGAEAFF. V gene TRBV7-3 combines with J gene TRBJ1-1, with 8 positions matching TRBD1. V was pared by 5 bases and J by 6 bases, with 8 bases of the junction left unmatched. CDR1 and CDR2 (germline): SGHTA, FQGTGA. The CDR3 has 14 amino acids.

By share, this clonotype ranks as medium-sized. This chain joins TRBV20-1 and TRBJ2-7; D is unresolved. This CDR3 spans 14 amino acids. Germline V lookup: CDR1 DFQATT, CDR2 SNEGSKA (reference sequence). Trimming took off 3 bases at V and 3 bases at J, with 15 bases between the two ends. The CDR3 bases are TGCAGTGCTAGTTTCGTTTTGGGCAGCTACGAGCAGTACTTC. Protein: CSASFVLGSYEQYF.

This clonotype was observed many times. This sequence joins TRBV12-3 or TRBV12-4 and TRBJ1-5, with D possibly being TRBD1 (5 bases). The V gene lost 6 bases and the J gene lost 6 bases, with 15 bases spanning the gap. The CDR3 contains 14 residues. CDR3 in amino acids: CASRSGQGIQPQHF. The DNA for the CDR3 is TGTGCCAGCAGGTCCGGGCAGGGCATTCAGCCCCAGCATTTT.

This clonotype was seen at least ten times. This chain links TRBV20-1 with TRBJ2-4; TRBD2 aligns across 10 bases. Trimming cost V 7 bases and J 1 base; bases outside gene matches: 1. The CDR3 has 13 residues. Germline lookup yields CDR1 DFQATT and CDR2 SNEGSKA (reference sequence). The CDR3 loop reads CSVLAGAKNIQYF. The CDR3 DNA follows: TGCAGTGTACTAGCGGGGGCCAAAAACATTCAGTACTTC.

A few counts support this clonotype. CDR3 in DNA: TGTGCCAGCAGCTTAGGCGCGGGCAGTGGAAACACCATATATTTT. It yields the protein CASSLGAGSGNTIYF. The chain uses TRBV7-9 and TRBJ1-3; unclear D gene. Germline values: CDR1 SEHNR, CDR2 FQNEAQ (reference sequence). Trimming shortened V by 1 base and J by 3 bases, and 10 bases separated the two germline ends. The length of the CDR3 is 15 residues.

This clonotype appeared many times. The chain combines TRBV4-1 with TRBJ1-2, with 8 bases matching TRBD1. Germline lookup yields CDR1 MGHRA and CDR2 YSYEKL. This CDR3 is 15 amino acids long. The V segment lost 4 bases and the J segment 2 bases; nucleotides outside the gene matches: 6. CDR3 bases: TGCGCCAGCAGCCTCAAAGACAGGGGAAACTATGGCTACACCTTC. Protein: CASSLKDRGNYGYTF.

This clonotype has ten or more counts. V gene TRBV10-1 combines with J gene TRBJ1-5; D unclear. The CDR3 spans 13 residues. Germline CDR1 WNHNN, CDR2 SYGVQD (reference sequence). V lost 0 bases and J 6 bases, leaving 6 bases between the germline ends. CDR3 nucleotide sequence: TGCGCCAGCAGTGAGTCGGTGGGTCAGCCCCAGCATTTT. Translated, it gives CASSESVGQPQHF.

This clonotype showed up many times. The chain is built from TRBV4-2 and TRBJ1-2; D perhaps matches TRBD1 (5 bases). Germline V lookup: CDR1 LGHNA, CDR2 YNFKEQ. CDR3 length equals 12 residues. Trimming pared 5 bases from V and 4 bases from J, leaving 8 bases between. The CDR3 bases are TGTGCCAGCAGCGCGGACACCTATGGCTACACCTTC. It encodes CASSADTYGYTF.

Only a few counts were recorded for this clonotype. The gene calls are TRBV7-3 and TRBJ2-7; D might be TRBD1 (6 bases). The CDR3 spans 16 residues. The ends were cut back, 2 bases at V and 5 bases at J, with 19 bases in the middle. CDR1 is SGHTA, CDR2 FQGTGA, per germline. Here the CDR3 DNA reads TGTGCCAGCAGCTTATTTGGGGGCCTTACCCTCGACGAGCAGTACTTC. Residues: CASSLFGGLTLDEQYF.

This clonotype was counted ten times or more. The chain combines TRBV20-1 with TRBJ2-1; 12 bases align to TRBD2. The length of the CDR3 is 13 residues. In germline, CDR1 is DFQATT, CDR2 SNEGSKA (reference sequence). Trimming at V came to 8 bases and at J to 5 bases, leaving 4 bases not matched to a gene. CDR3 DNA sequence: TGCAGTCCGACTAGCGGGGGAGACAATGAGCAGTTCTTC. Translated: CSPTSGGDNEQFF.

This rearrangement joins TRBV30 to TRBJ1-4; a possible D gene is TRBD1 (5 bases). Trimming shortened V by 1 base and J by 8 bases, and 8 bases separated the two germline ends. The CDR3 runs 12 residues. Germline lookup yields CDR1 GTSNPN and CDR2 SVGIG (reference sequence). CDR3 coding DNA: TGTGCCTGGAGTGCTGGGGGGGAAAAACTGTTTTTT. Protein sequence: CAWSAGGEKLFF.

The gene calls are TRBV6-5 and TRBJ1-2; D is possibly TRBD1 (6 bases). Per the germline V gene, CDR1 is MNHEY and CDR2 is SVGAGI. The CDR3 runs 15 residues. V lost 0 bases and J lost 4, with 12 bases in between. CDR3 bases: TGTGCCAGCAGTTACTCGGGGGGCGAAGTCTATGGCTACACCTTC. Translating gives CASSYSGGEVYGYTF.